Listed here are 4 T cell receptor beta chains from one sample, sequenced in a study of blood T cell repertoires in COVID-19. Generated by immunoSEQ multiplex PCR, the TCRdb table keeps only in-frame clones and is missing some. The repertoire holds roughly 250,000 clones, with around 89% as singletons. Specimen: PBMCs or T cells enriched from blood (not recorded which). These receptors were collected from a woman aged 40 to 50 with acute COVID-19.

The chain recombines TRBV4-1 with TRBJ2-2; 9 positions agree with TRBD1. Trimming at V came to 2 bases and at J to 2 bases, leaving 9 bases not matched to a gene. Per the germline V gene, CDR1 is MGHRA and CDR2 is YSYEKL. The length of the CDR3 is 18 residues. The CDR3 nucleotides are TGCGCCAGCAGCCAAACCCTCGGGGGACAGGGTAACACCGGGGAGCTGTTTTTT. It translates to CASSQTLGGQGNTGELFF.

This clone was seen a few times. The chain recombines TRBV28 with TRBJ2-4, with D possibly TRBD1 on 5 matching bases. Trimming left V 5 bases short and J 3 bases short, with 14 bases between. Per germline, CDR1 MDHEN and CDR2 SYDVKM. The CDR3 has 15 residues. The chain's CDR3 is CASSPLRVLKNIQYF. For the CDR3, the DNA is TGTGCCAGCAGTCCCCTCAGGGTTCTCAAAAACATTCAGTACTTC.

The chain has TRBV6-2 or TRBV6-3 and TRBJ1-4; 10 positions agree with TRBD1. The V gene's germline CDR1 is MNHEY and CDR2 SVGEGT. The ends lost 5 bases at V and 10 bases at J; junction bases unmatched: 10. CDR3 length equals 15 residues. In DNA, the CDR3 is TGTGCCAGCAGTCACCCGGGACAGGGGAACGGAAAACTGTTTTTT. Translating it yields CASSHPGQGNGKLFF.

The V call is TRBV11-3, the J call TRBJ2-2, with a tentative D call TRBD2 (6 bases). Trimming stripped 3 bases from V and 5 bases from J, with 19 bases between. Germline lookup yields CDR1 SGHNT and CDR2 YENEEA. The CDR3 runs to 17 residues. CDR3 DNA sequence: TGTGCCAGCAGCTTCTTCCCGGTGGGAGGCCTAACCGGGGAGCTGTTTTTT. Its protein is CASSFFPVGGLTGELFF.